The present TCR beta chain was sequenced within a study of blood T cell repertoires in COVID-19. Across the whole study: Samples came from the United States, Italy and Spain, spanning acute and convalescent COVID-19.

The authors' processing: Estimates of nucleated cell counts were drawn from the amplification of reference gene primers. Produced via immunoSEQ multiplex PCR; TCRdb's table is partial and in-frame only. V, J and clone size are taken as reported in that table, and D and trimming were inferred from the DNA itself. The data show approximately 93,000 clones, around 87% seen once. The CDR3 length is 14 residues. V lost 4 bases and J lost 3; bases outside the gene matches: 2. Germline V lookup: CDR1 SGHTA, CDR2 FQGTGA. The sequence came from a human donor in a cohort sampled during active COVID-19. The chain links TRBV7-3 to TRBJ2-2; 7 nucleotides align to TRBD1. Source material: peripheral blood. Here the CDR3 reads CASSSQGYTGELFF. CDR3 DNA sequence: TGTGCCAGCAGCTCACAGGGGTACACCGGGGAGCTGTTTTTT.